The 25 T cell receptor beta chains below were found in one sample sequenced in a study. Via MiXCR, TCRdb re-called the 5' RACE reads, giving one row per CDR3 protein. Among 35,000 to 50,000 distinct CDR3 sequences listed, about 20% were seen once. Treg sorting used a CD4+CD25+CD127-/low gate. Input material: Tregs sorted from blood. The receptors were sampled from a female donor with breast cancer.

This chain joins TRBV28 and TRBJ2-1, with 7 positions matching TRBD1. Trimming removed 1 base from V and 15 bases from J; junction bases left unmatched: 6. Looked up from germline, CDR1 is MDHEN and CDR2 is SYDVKM. The CDR3 length is 12 residues. This CDR3 reads CASSLYRGTRFF. The CDR3, as DNA: TGTGCCAGCAGTTTATACAGGGGTACGCGGTTCTTC.

As for this clonotype: A read error may be the cause here, since a much bigger clone is one base away. The chain employs TRBV4-2 and TRBJ2-3, with 13 nucleotides matching TRBD2. This CDR3 has 19 amino acids. From germline, CDR1 is LGHNA and CDR2 YNFKEQ. Trimming took 0 bases from V and 3 from J; bases not matched to a gene: 9. The CDR3 here is CASSQEELAGGWCTDTQYF. The DNA of the CDR3 is TGTGCCAGCAGCCAAGAAGAACTAGCGGGAGGGTGGTGTACAGATACGCAGTATTTT.

The chain uses TRBV5-1 and TRBJ2-3, with TRBD2 matching over 9 bases. The CDR3 covers 15 residues. J was trimmed by 8 bases and V by 4 bases; bases with no gene match: 11. The V gene's germline CDR1 is SGHRS and CDR2 YFSETQ. For the CDR3, the DNA is TGCGCCAGCAGCGAAAGGACTAGCGCGGGGGGTACGCAGTATTTT. Protein: CASSERTSAGGTQYF.

This clonotype occurred a few times. The J gene is TRBJ2-5, the V gene TRBV5-6; D perhaps matches TRBD1 (5 bases). V lost 2 bases and J 3 bases, leaving 11 bases between the germline ends. The CDR3 contains 14 residues. Germline CDR1 and CDR2: SGHDT and YYEEEE. CDR3 coding DNA: TGTGCCAGCAGCTTCTTACGCAGGGAAGAGACCCAGTACTTC. Residues: CASSFLRREETQYF.

The V and J genes are TRBV7-8 and TRBJ2-2; tentative D call: TRBD2 (6 bases). This CDR3 contains 14 residues. V dropped 5 bases and J dropped 6 bases, with 13 bases sitting between them. The V gene's germline CDR1 is SGHVS and CDR2 FQNEAQ. The CDR3 DNA sequence: TGTGCCAGCAGCGGACGGGGGACGGCCGGGGAGCTGTTTTTT. It codes for CASSGRGTAGELFF.

This clonotype showed up many times. The chain links TRBV5-1 to TRBJ1-1; D remains unclear. The CDR3 sequence is 12 residues long. The V end lost 5 bases, the J end lost 5 bases, and 10 bases lay between the germline ends. The V gene's germline CDR1 is SGHRS and CDR2 YFSETQ. CDR3 protein: CASRRGGTEAFF. Here the CDR3 DNA reads TGCGCCAGCAGGCGGGGAGGAACTGAAGCTTTCTTT.

This rearrangement joins TRBV27 to TRBJ2-3; possible D gene TRBD2, 6 bases. CDR3 size: 15 residues. In germline, CDR1 is MNHEY, CDR2 SMNVEV (reference sequence). V was cut by 1 base and J by 0 bases, with 8 bases left in between. CDR3 DNA: TGTGCCAGCAGTTTATTCGGGGGAAGCACAGATACGCAGTATTTT. Translating gives CASSLFGGSTDTQYF.

The table lists this clonotype with many counts. The gene calls are TRBV20-1 and TRBJ2-7, with 10 bases that match TRBD2. The CDR3 consists of 14 residues. V lost 0 bases to trimming and J lost 2 bases; unmatched junction nucleotides: 1. Germline V gene sequence: CDR1 DFQATT, CDR2 SNEGSKA (reference sequence). The CDR3 DNA is TGCAGTGCTAGAGATGGGACTAGCGCCTACGAGCAGTACTTC. Protein sequence: CSARDGTSAYEQYF.

This clonotype was detected a few times. This may arise from a read error, as a much more abundant clone is one base away. The chain joins TRBV5-1 to TRBJ2-1; D possibly uses TRBD1 or TRBD2 (5 bases each). The CDR3 sequence is 16 residues long. Germline V gives CDR1 SGHRS, CDR2 YFSETQ. In DNA form, the CDR3 reads TGCACCAGCAGCCGGGACCCCCGCAGCTCCTACAATGAGCAGTTCTTC. It encodes CTSSRDPRSSYNEQFF.

This clonotype has a handful of counts. The rearrangement uses TRBV6-1 and TRBJ2-3, with D unclear. The CDR3 is 14 amino acids. CDR1 MNHNS and CDR2 SASEGT come from the germline V gene. Deletions cut 5 bases from V and 3 bases from J, with 12 bases between. The CDR3, as DNA: TGTGCCAGCAGTCCCATGGTCGGAACAGATACGCAGTATTTT. Amino acid sequence: CASSPMVGTDTQYF.

The chain combines TRBV4-1 with TRBJ2-7; TRBD1 or TRBD2 may be the D gene (7 bases each). The closer fit of TRBJ2-1 to the DNA end suggests the J call may be wrong. CDR1 and CDR2 (germline): MGHRA, YSYEKL. The CDR3 runs 18 residues. The CDR3 region has the DNA TGCGCCAGCAGCCAAGATCCGGGAGGACAGGACCCCCCCAATGAGCAGTTCTTC. Translated: CASSQDPGGQDPPNEQFF.

This clonotype was detected ten times or more. The chain joins TRBV4-1 to TRBJ2-5; D is tentatively TRBD1 or TRBD2 (5 bases each). Germline V CDR1 and CDR2: MGHRA, YSYEKL. The CDR3 contains 13 residues. The V and J ends lost 3 bases and 5 bases respectively, with 10 bases between them. For the CDR3, the DNA is TGCGCCAGCAGCCAGGGACCGGGGGAGACCCAGTACTTC. Encoded protein: CASSQGPGETQYF.

This chain links TRBV3-1 with TRBJ1-2; D may be TRBD1 (6 bases). Trimming took off 0 bases at V and 6 bases at J, with 11 bases between the two ends. Germline V gene lookup returns CDR1 LGHDT and CDR2 YNNKEL (reference sequence). The CDR3 spans 14 residues. CDR3 loop: CASSQDLRTDGYTF. The DNA for the CDR3 is TGTGCCAGCAGCCAAGATCTTAGGACAGATGGCTACACCTTC.

A word on this clonotype: This may be a read error: a much more frequent sequence differs by one nucleotide. The genes are TRBV20-1 and TRBJ1-5; maybe TRBD1 (5 bases). This CDR3 region has 14 residues. V was trimmed by 6 bases and J by 4 bases, leaving 16 bases between them. CDR1 is DFQATT, CDR2 SNEGSKA, per germline (reference sequence). CDR3 coding DNA: TGCAGTGCCCGGGGACGGCTCATAAATCAGCCCCAGCATTTT. Its protein is CSARGRLINQPQHF.

This clonotype was detected ten times or more. V is TRBV6-1 and J is TRBJ2-6, with D possibly being TRBD2 (5 bases). CDR3 length equals 15 residues. The V and J ends lost 2 bases and 4 bases respectively, with 9 bases between them. CDR1 MNHNS and CDR2 SASEGT come from the germline V gene. DNA of the CDR3: TGTGCCAGCAGTGAAAGTACGGGGGGGGCCAACGTCCTGACTTTC. This encodes CASSESTGGANVLTF.

This clonotype was counted only a few times. The chain employs TRBV2 and TRBJ2-1; 9 nucleotides align to TRBD2. The CDR3 is 17 residues long. Germline V gene data show CDR1 as SNHLY and CDR2 as FYNNEI. V was clipped by 4 bases and J by 2 bases; unmatched bases: 9. The CDR3 coding sequence is TGTGCCAGCAGTGTTTTACTAGCGGGCAAACCCTACAATGAGCAGTTCTTC. Translation gives CASSVLLAGKPYNEQFF.

In its sample, this clonotype was seen a few times. The chain has TRBV9 and TRBJ2-1; TRBD2 might be the D (5 bases). This CDR3 is 14 amino acids long. Deletions cut 0 bases from V and 6 bases from J, with 10 bases between. CDR1 and CDR2 (germline): SGDLS, YYNGEE. CDR3 DNA: TGTGCCAGCAGCGTAGTGTCGGGGAGCAATGAGCAGTTCTTC. Translation: CASSVVSGSNEQFF. Together with reference TRBV9 and TRBJ2-1, the CDR3 gives the full variable domain: DSGVTQTPKHLITATGQRVTLRCSPRSGDLSVYWYQQSLDQGLQFLIQYYNGEERAKGNILERFSAQQFPDLHSELNLSSLELGDSALYFCASSVVSGSNEQFFGPGTRLTVL.

The J gene is TRBJ2-1, the V gene TRBV7-8, with D hard to call. Per the germline V gene, CDR1 is SGHVS and CDR2 is FQNEAQ. The CDR3 sequence is 14 residues long. Trimming took off 1 base at V and 7 bases at J, with 11 bases between the two ends. The CDR3 nucleotides read TGTGCCAGCAGCTTAGATGTAGCCTTTAATGAGCAGTTCTTC. Protein product: CASSLDVAFNEQFF.

Regarding this clonotype: A much larger clone lies a single base off, so this may be a read error. The chain combines TRBV6-5 with TRBJ2-1, with TRBD1 matching 10 bases. The germline V gene has CDR1 MNHEY and CDR2 SVGAGI. The CDR3 sequence is 16 residues long. CDR3 loop: CASSYPRQGAWNEQLF. In nucleotides, the CDR3 is TGTGCCAGCAGTTACCCCAGACAGGGGGCATGGAATGAGCAGCTCTTC.

Details on this clonotype: The conserved closing phenylalanine or tryptophan is absent in this CDR3, likely reflecting a read error. The DNA is left out, because the CDR3 cannot be placed on it with certainty; the CDR3 is given as TCRdb lists it. The chain has TRBV20-1 and TRBJ2-2. Germline assignment: CDR1 DFQATT and CDR2 SNEGSKA (reference sequence). The CDR3 has 14 residues if both end residues are counted. The chain's CDR3 is CSARDKGNTGELLY.

The genes are TRBV5-6 and TRBJ1-5; D is unclear. V was clipped by 2 bases and J by 4 bases, with 10 bases between them. This CDR3 is 14 amino acids long. Germline V gene sequence: CDR1 SGHDT, CDR2 YYEEEE. In nucleotides, the CDR3 is TGTGCCAGCAGCTTTTACAGAAGTAATCAGCCCCAGCATTTT. Translated, it gives CASSFYRSNQPQHF.

About this clonotype: A read error may explain this, as a much larger clone is one base away. The chain links TRBV29-1 to TRBJ1-1; D is ambiguous. CDR3 length equals 14 residues. CDR1 and CDR2 from the germline V gene are SQVTM and ANQGSEA. CDR3 amino acids: CGVGWLGMNTEAFF. The CDR3 coding sequence is TGCGGCGTTGGCTGGCTGGGGATGAACACTGAAGCTTTCTTT.

This clonotype came up a few times. V usage is TRBV27 and J usage is TRBJ2-3, with 9 bases lining up with TRBD2. In germline, CDR1 is MNHEY, CDR2 SMNVEV (reference sequence). The CDR3 runs to 18 residues. J was trimmed by 2 bases and V by 9 bases; bases with no gene match: 18. Here the CDR3 DNA reads TGTGCCAGTAGTCTGGATGGCGGGAGGGCCGCTATCACAGATACGCAGTATTTT. Its protein is CASSLDGGRAAITDTQYF.

The table lists this clonotype with a few counts. The V call is TRBV5-4, the J call TRBJ2-7; maybe TRBD1 (5 bases). Germline values: CDR1 SGHNT, CDR2 YYREEE (reference sequence). Trimming cost V 4 bases and J 2 bases, with 13 bases left between them. This CDR3 is 14 amino acids long. The CDR3 reads CASSLTVGPYEQYF. CDR3 bases: TGTGCCAGCAGCCTGACAGTCGGGCCCTACGAGCAGTACTTC.

This clonotype was recorded many times. V usage is TRBV7-2 and J usage is TRBJ1-1; D is ambiguous. V lost 1 base and J lost 1, with 7 bases in between. The V gene's germline CDR1 is SGHTA and CDR2 FQGNSA. The CDR3 runs 14 residues. The CDR3 nucleotides read TGTGCCAGCAGCTTAGAGGAGGAGAACACTGAAGCTTTCTTT. Translating it yields CASSLEEENTEAFF.